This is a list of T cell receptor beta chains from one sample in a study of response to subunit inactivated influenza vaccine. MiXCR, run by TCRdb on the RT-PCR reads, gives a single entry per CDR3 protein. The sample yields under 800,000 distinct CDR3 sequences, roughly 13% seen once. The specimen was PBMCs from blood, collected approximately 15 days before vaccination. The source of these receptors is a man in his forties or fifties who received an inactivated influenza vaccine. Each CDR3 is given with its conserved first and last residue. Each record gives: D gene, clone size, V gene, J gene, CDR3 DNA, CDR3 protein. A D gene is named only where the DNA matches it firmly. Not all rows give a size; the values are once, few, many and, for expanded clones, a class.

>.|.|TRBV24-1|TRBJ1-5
TGTGCCACCAGTGATCCGGGAACTAATCAGCCCCAGCATTTT
CATSDPGTNQPQHF
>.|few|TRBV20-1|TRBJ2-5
TGCAGTGCTAGGAGACCCGGGACTCTGGAGACCCAGTACTTC
CSARRPGTLETQYF
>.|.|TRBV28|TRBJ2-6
TGTGCCAGCAGTCGAAGGACGGGTAGCTCTGGGGCCAACGTCCTGACTTTC
CASSRRTGSSGANVLTF
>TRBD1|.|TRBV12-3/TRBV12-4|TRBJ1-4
TGTGCCAGCAGTTTTCCGGGGACAGGGTTGTTTTTT
CASSFPGTGLFF
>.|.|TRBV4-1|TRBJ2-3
TGCGCCAGCAGCCAAGATCCCCCAGTGGCGGGGGCCAAAATGGCGCAGTATTTT
CASSQDPPVAGAKMAQYF
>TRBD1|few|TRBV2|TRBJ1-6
TGTGCCAGCAGTGAAGCGCAGGGGGACGGTAATTCACCCCTCCACTTT
CASSEAQGDGNSPLHF
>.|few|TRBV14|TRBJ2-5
TGTGCCAGCAGCCAAGGACAGTACCAACTAGGAGAGACCCAGTACTTC
CASSQGQYQLGETQYF
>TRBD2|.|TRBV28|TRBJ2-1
TGTGCCACAAGGGCGGGGGGAGTTGTTGAGCAGTTCTTC
CATRAGGVVEQFF
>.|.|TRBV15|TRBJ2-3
TGTGCCACCAGCAGAGTCATTGGAGGGACCCCGATGGGGTATTTT
CATSRVIGGTPMGYF
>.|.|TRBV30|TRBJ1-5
TGTGCCTGGAGGGAACGGGCGAGCAATCAGCCCCAGCATTTT
CAWRERASNQPQHF
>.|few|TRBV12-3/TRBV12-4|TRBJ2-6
TGTGCCAGCAGTGGGACCGGGACACTGATCTCTGGGGCCAACGTCCTGACTTTC
CASSGTGTLISGANVLTF
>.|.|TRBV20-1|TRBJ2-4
TGCAGTGCTAGAGCCCCTATGGACATTCAGTACTTC
CSARAPMDIQYF
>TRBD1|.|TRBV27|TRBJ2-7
TGTGCCAGCAGTGCCCGGGACAGGTCCTACGAGCAGTACTTC
CASSARDRSYEQYF
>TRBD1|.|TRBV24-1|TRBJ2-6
TGTGCCACCAGTGATAGAACAGGGGCTGGGGCCAACGTCCTGACTTTC
CATSDRTGAGANVLTF
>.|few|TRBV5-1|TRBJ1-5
TGCGCCAGCAGCTTGGGTCCGGGGGCACAGCCCCAGCATTTT
CASSLGPGAQPQHF
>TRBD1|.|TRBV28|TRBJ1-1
TGTGCCAGCAGCGTGGACAGGGTCTTAGACCTCGAGAACACTGAAGCTTTCTTT
CASSVDRVLDLENTEAFF
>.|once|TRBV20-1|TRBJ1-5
TGCAGTGCTAGAGTAGCGGCAGGAAAGAAGTATCAGCCCCAGCATTTT
CSARVAAGKKYQPQHF
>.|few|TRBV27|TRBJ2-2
TGTGCCAGCAAGCCGGCGAACACCGGGGAGCTGTTTTTT
CASKPANTGELFF
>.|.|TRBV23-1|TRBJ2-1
TGCGCCAGCAGGTTATATCTAGCTAGTCACAATGAGCAGTTCTTC
CASRLYLASHNEQFF
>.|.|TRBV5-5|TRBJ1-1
TGTGCCAGCAGCTTGTGGACAGACATGAACACTGAAGCTTTCTTT
CASSLWTDMNTEAFF
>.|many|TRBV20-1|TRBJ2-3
TGCAGTGCCAGGGAGGGGGCGAAGACAGATACGCAGTATTTT
CSAREGAKTDTQYF
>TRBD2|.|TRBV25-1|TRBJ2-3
TGTGCCAGCAGTGGAGACTCCCCACTAGCGGGGGGGAGCACAGATACGCAGTATTTT
CASSGDSPLAGGSTDTQYF
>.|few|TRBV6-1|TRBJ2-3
TGTGCCAGCAGTGAGGGGGGTTGGGCGCAGTATTTT
CASSEGGWAQYF
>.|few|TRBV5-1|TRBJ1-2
TGCGCCAGCAGCTCGTCGTCAGGGGTGGGTGGCTACACCTTC
CASSSSSGVGGYTF
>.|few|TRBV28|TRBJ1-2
TGTGCCAGCACCCGAAGTGGAGTCGACTATGGCTACACCTTC
CASTRSGVDYGYTF
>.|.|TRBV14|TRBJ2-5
TGTGCCAGCAGCCAAGATCTTAGTGGGCTAGCAGAGACCCAGTACTTC
CASSQDLSGLAETQYF
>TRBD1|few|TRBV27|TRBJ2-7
TGTGCCAGCAGTTTGAGGCCGGGACAGGGCTACGAGCAGTACTTC
CASSLRPGQGYEQYF
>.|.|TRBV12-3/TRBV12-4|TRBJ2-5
TGTGCCAGCGGACATGGTCAAGAGACCCAGTACTTC
CASGHGQETQYF
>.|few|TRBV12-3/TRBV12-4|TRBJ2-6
TGTGCCAGCACGGAGCTTTCTGGGGCCAACGTCCTGACTTTC
CASTELSGANVLTF
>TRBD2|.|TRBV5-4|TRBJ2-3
TGTGCCAGCAGCCTGACGGGACTAGCGACAGATACGCAGTATTTT
CASSLTGLATDTQYF
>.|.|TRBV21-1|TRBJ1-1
TGTGCCAAGAGGAGATGCACTGAAGCTTTCTTT
CAKRRCTEAFF
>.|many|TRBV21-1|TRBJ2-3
TGTGCCAGCAGCAAGGGAATTGCAGATACGCAGTATTTT
CASSKGIADTQYF
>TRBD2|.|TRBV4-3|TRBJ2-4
TGCGCCAGCAGCCAAGTTATCATTGGGTCCGCGGCGGGGGAAAACATTCAGTACTTC
CASSQVIIGSAAGENIQYF
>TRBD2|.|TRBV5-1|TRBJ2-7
TGCGCCAGCAGCACGCAGGTGACTAGCGGGAGACTAGCTTCTATTTTAAGCTCCTACGAGCAGTACTTC
CASSTQVTSGRLASILSSYEQYF
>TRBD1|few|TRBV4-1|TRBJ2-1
TGCGCCAGCAGCCTTCTTGGGACAGAATACAATGAGCAGTTCTTC
CASSLLGTEYNEQFF
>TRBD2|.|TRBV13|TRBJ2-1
TGTGCCAGCAGCTTCAGCGGGATGGTGAGTGAGCAGTTCTTC
CASSFSGMVSEQFF
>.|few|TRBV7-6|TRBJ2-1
TGTGCCAGCAGCTTCGGTCTCGGATCGCTCAATGAGCAGTTCTTC
CASSFGLGSLNEQFF
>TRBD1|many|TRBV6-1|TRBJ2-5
TGTGCCAGCAGTAGGACAGGGAGGGAGACCCAGTACTTC
CASSRTGRETQYF
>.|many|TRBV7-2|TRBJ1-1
TGTGCCAGCAGCTCGGGACAAGTGAACACTGAAGCTTTCTTT
CASSSGQVNTEAFF
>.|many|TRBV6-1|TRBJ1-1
TGTGCCAGCAGTAGGCATACAACTGAAGCTTTCTTT
CASSRHTTEAFF
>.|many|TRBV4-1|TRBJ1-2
TGCGCCAGCAGCCCTGGCGACGGAGACTCCTATGGCTACACCTTC
CASSPGDGDSYGYTF
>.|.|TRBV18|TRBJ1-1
TGTGCCAGCTCACCTTCAATGGTGCTGAACACTGAAGCTTTCTTT
CASSPSMVLNTEAFF
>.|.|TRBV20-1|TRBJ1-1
TGCAGTGCCACTGGACGGACCCTTGAAGCTTTCTTT
CSATGRTLEAFF
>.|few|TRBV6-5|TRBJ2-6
TGTGCCAGCAGTTACTTCAGCTCTGGGGCCAACGTCCTGACTTTC
CASSYFSSGANVLTF
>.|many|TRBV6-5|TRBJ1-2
TGTGCCAGCAGGGGACCTTATGGCTACACCTTC
CASRGPYGYTF
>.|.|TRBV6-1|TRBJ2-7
TGTGCCAGCAGTGAAAGGTGGGGGCAATCCTACGAGCAGTACTTC
CASSERWGQSYEQYF
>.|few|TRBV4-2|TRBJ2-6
TGTGCCAGCAGCCCACTATCACTAGCCATGGCTGGGGCCAACGTCCTGACTTTC
CASSPLSLAMAGANVLTF